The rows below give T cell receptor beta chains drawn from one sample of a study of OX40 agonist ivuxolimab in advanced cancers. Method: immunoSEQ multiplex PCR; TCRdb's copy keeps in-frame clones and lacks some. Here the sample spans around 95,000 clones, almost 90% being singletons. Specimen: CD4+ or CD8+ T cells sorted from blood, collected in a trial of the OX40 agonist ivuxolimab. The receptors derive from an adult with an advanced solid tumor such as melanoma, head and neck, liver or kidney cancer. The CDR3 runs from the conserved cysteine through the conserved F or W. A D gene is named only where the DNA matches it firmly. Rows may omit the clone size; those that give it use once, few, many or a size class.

TGTGCCAGCCATCAGGGACAGCCTCTCAGCTCCTACAATGAGCAGTTCTTC,CASHQGQPLSSYNEQFF,TRBJ2-1,TRBV5-4,TRBD1,-
TGCGCCAGCAGCTTGGCCACACAACTTAGCACAGATACGCAGTATTTT,CASSLATQLSTDTQYF,TRBJ2-3,TRBV5-1,-,-
TGTGCTAGTGGTTTGGACTGGACCGGGGAGCTGTTTTTT,CASGLDWTGELFF,TRBJ2-2,TRBV12-5,-,-
TGTGCCAGCTCAAGACAGCCTCTTTACAATGAGCAGTTCTTC,CASSRQPLYNEQFF,TRBJ2-1,TRBV6-5,-,-
TGTGCCAGCAGCTTGGTGGGAGATGGCTACACCTTC,CASSLVGDGYTF,TRBJ1-2,TRBV5-4,-,-
TGTGCCAGCTCACTAGCGGGCGAGAGGGCAGATACGCAGTATTTT,CASSLAGERADTQYF,TRBJ2-3,TRBV18,TRBD2,-
TGTGCCAGCAGTGAAGGCTTCAGGGGGGGAATCTATGGCTACACCTTC,CASSEGFRGGIYGYTF,TRBJ1-2,TRBV6-1,TRBD1,few
TGTGCCAGCAGCCAGGCCGGGAGATCTAACTATGGCTACACCTTC,CASSQAGRSNYGYTF,TRBJ1-2,TRBV4-2,-,-
TGTGCCAGCAGTGATCAGGGCTTGAATGAAAAACTGTTTTTT,CASSDQGLNEKLFF,TRBJ1-4,TRBV6-1,-,-
TGCGCCAGCAGCTTCAGGCAGGTTGGAGGCGAGCAGTACTTC,CASSFRQVGGEQYF,TRBJ2-7,TRBV5-1,-,-
TGCGCCAGCAGCACTCCGGGACAGGGGTACGAGACCCAGTACTTC,CASSTPGQGYETQYF,TRBJ2-5,TRBV5-1,TRBD1,-
TGTGCCAGCAGTGCTCGGGGGTCTGGAAACACCATATATTTT,CASSARGSGNTIYF,TRBJ1-3,TRBV2,-,-
TGTGCCAGCTCACCACAGGGTGGAAATGAGCAGTTCTTC,CASSPQGGNEQFF,TRBJ2-1,TRBV18,-,-
TGTGCCAGCAGCTTAGCGGGGGGTGCGAGACAGCCCCAGCATTTT,CASSLAGGARQPQHF,TRBJ1-5,TRBV7-2,-,-
TGTGCCAGCAGCGGGACAGTCGGATCCTACAATGAGCAGTTCTTC,CASSGTVGSYNEQFF,TRBJ2-1,TRBV6-5,TRBD1,-
TGTGCCTACGATGGGGGCAGCAATCAGCCCCAGCATTTT,CAYDGGSNQPQHF,TRBJ1-5,TRBV30,-,once
TGCGCCAGCAGCTTGGCTTTTGGGGGCCCCACTGAAGCTTTCTTT,CASSLAFGGPTEAFF,TRBJ1-1,TRBV5-1,-,-
TGTGCCAGCAGCTTGGGGCGGCTCGGGCCCCAGCATTTT,CASSLGRLGPQHF,TRBJ1-5,TRBV5-6,-,-
TGTGCCAGCAGCATTCTCCAGGGACAGGGAGGCAATCAGCCCCAGCATTTT,CASSILQGQGGNQPQHF,TRBJ1-5,TRBV28,TRBD1,-
TGCAGCGTTGGAGGGAGGGAATGGATGAACACTGAAGCTTTCTTT,CSVGGREWMNTEAFF,TRBJ1-1,TRBV29-1,-,-
TGCAGCGTTGAGGGACAGGGGGCGTACGAGCAGTACTTC,CSVEGQGAYEQYF,TRBJ2-7,TRBV29-1,TRBD1,-
TGTGCCAGCAGTGACCAGGGGTGGGGATTCTACGAGCAGTACTTC,CASSDQGWGFYEQYF,TRBJ2-7,TRBV2,-,-
TGTGCCAGTAGTATACGGGCCGCAAGGCAGGGGACGCAGTATTTT,CASSIRAARQGTQYF,TRBJ2-3,TRBV19,-,-
TGTGCCTGGAGTGTACGTGAGGGGAGGCTGTTTTTT,CAWSVREGRLFF,TRBJ1-4,TRBV30,-,-
TGTGCCAGCAGCGATAGCGGGAGGGGGGAGACCCAGTACTTC,CASSDSGRGETQYF,TRBJ2-5,TRBV2,TRBD2,-
TGTGCCAGCAGCGTATTATCGGGACAGCAAGAGACCCAGTACTTC,CASSVLSGQQETQYF,TRBJ2-5,TRBV9,TRBD1,-